These 14 T cell receptor beta chains came from one sample sequenced in a study of T-cell memory formation after mild COVID-19. Via MiXCR, TCRdb re-called the 5' RACE reads, giving one row per CDR3 protein. In the table there are about 560,000 distinct CDR3 sequences, roughly 20% of which are singletons. The source material was PBMCs or a T cell subset sorted from them (not recorded which). The receptors come from an adult woman who had mild COVID-19 (a few samples of this study predate the infection). Cell type and time point are not known.

The rearrangement joins TRBV19 to TRBJ2-7, with D perhaps assigned TRBD1 or TRBD2 (7 bases each). This CDR3 has 16 residues. The germline V and J ends were trimmed by 6 bases and 5 bases, with 23 bases remaining between them. CDR1 and CDR2 from the germline V gene are LNHDA and SQIVND (reference sequence). In nucleotides, the CDR3 is TGTGCCAGTAGCCTATACTCAACAGGGGCGGGGGACGAGCAGTACTTC. It translates to CASSLYSTGAGDEQYF. The whole variable domain, remainder taken from reference TRBV19 and TRBJ2-7, is DGGITQSPKYLFRKEGQNVTLSCEQNLNHDAMYWYRQDPGQGLRLIYYSQIVNDFQKGDIAEGYSVSREKKESFPLTVTSAQKNPTAFYLCASSLYSTGAGDEQYFGPGTRLTVT.

This clonotype was seen a few times. In DNA form, the CDR3 reads TGTGCCAGCTCGAGGGGGCGCCAGTACAATGAGCAGTTCTTC. It translates to CASSRGRQYNEQFF. V gene TRBV18 combines with J gene TRBJ2-1; TRBD1 matches 7 bases. The CDR3 spans 14 residues. The germline CDR1 and CDR2 sequences are KGHSH and LQKENI. V shed 6 bases and J 4 bases; nucleotides not matched to a gene: 6.

The V call is TRBV7-9, the J call TRBJ2-7; D call uncertain. Trimming shortened V by 4 bases and J by 6 bases, and 7 bases separated the two germline ends. Germline CDR1 and CDR2: SEHNR and FQNEAQ (reference sequence). This CDR3 is built from 11 residues. The CDR3 DNA reads TGTGCCAGCAGCTCAAGCCTCGAGCAGTACTTC. This sequence encodes CASSSSLEQYF.

The chain employs TRBV30 and TRBJ1-1; no reliable D call. With 3 bases removed from V and 0 bases from J, the gap between germline ends came to 8 bases. The CDR3 spans 13 residues. Germline loops: CDR1 GTSNPN, CDR2 SVGIG (reference sequence). The DNA of the CDR3 is TGTGCCTGGAGGAGGACTTTGAACACTGAAGCTTTCTTT. This gives the protein CAWRRTLNTEAFF. Full variable domain (rest looked up from reference TRBV30 and TRBJ1-1): SQTIHQWPATLVQPVGSPLSLECTVEGTSNPNLYWYRQAAGRGLQLLFYSVGIGQISSEVPQNLSASRPQDRQFILSSKKLLLSDSGFYLCAWRRTLNTEAFFGQGTRLTVV.

This clonotype has ten or more counts. This CDR3 is CASSSSGIGFETQYF. The CDR3 DNA reads as TGTGCCAGCAGTTCTTCAGGGATTGGATTTGAGACCCAGTACTTC. This rearrangement joins TRBV12-3 or TRBV12-4 to TRBJ2-5, with TRBD1 as a possible D gene (5 bases). This CDR3 is 15 amino acids long. Trimming removed 4 bases from V and 5 bases from J, with 17 bases in between.

This clonotype was counted a few times. The CDR3 here is CASSQDERVGGYTF. The DNA of the CDR3 is TGCGCCAGCAGCCAAGATGAGCGGGTGGGAGGCTACACCTTC. This chain joins TRBV4-1 and TRBJ1-2; no clear D gene. V was clipped by 0 bases and J by 8 bases, with 13 bases between them. CDR3 length equals 14 residues. The germline CDR1 and CDR2 sequences are MGHRA and YSYEKL.

J is TRBJ1-1 and V is TRBV27, with TRBD1 matching 7 bases. CDR1 MNHEY and CDR2 SMNVEV come from the germline V gene (reference sequence). J was trimmed by 3 bases and V by 6 bases; bases with no gene match: 7. The length of the CDR3 is 14 residues. CDR3 nucleotide sequence: TGTGCCAGCAGCCGTGTCGACAGGGACACTGAAGCTTTCTTT. Residues: CASSRVDRDTEAFF.

This chain connects TRBV5-1 to TRBJ2-7, with a possible D match to TRBD2 (5 bases). CDR1 SGHRS and CDR2 YFSETQ come from the germline V gene. V lost 3 bases and J lost 0, with 13 bases in between. This CDR3 is built from 15 residues. The CDR3 sequence is CASSSNVGSSYEQYF. DNA of the CDR3: TGCGCCAGCAGCTCGAATGTAGGGAGCTCCTACGAGCAGTACTTC.

This clonotype has more than one count but fewer than ten. The genes are TRBV5-1 and TRBJ2-2; 7 bases line up with TRBD1. The V gene end was trimmed by 5 bases and the J gene end by 2 bases; junction bases not matched to a gene: 3. The CDR3 loop spans 14 amino acids. Looked up from germline, CDR1 is SGHRS and CDR2 is YFSETQ. CDR3 sequence (DNA): TGCGCCAGCAGGGGGACAGCCAACACCGGGGAGCTGTTTTTT. Encoded protein: CASRGTANTGELFF. Supplemented by reference TRBV5-1 and TRBJ2-2, the full variable domain reads KAGVTQTPRYLIKTRGQQVTLSCSPISGHRSVSWYQQTPGQGLQFLFEYFSETQRNKGNFPGRFSGRQFSNSRSEMNVSTLELGDSALYLCASRGTANTGELFFGEGSRLTVL.

The table lists this clonotype with a count of one. The V gene is TRBV6-6, the J gene TRBJ1-3; D is possibly TRBD1 (6 bases). The V end lost 6 bases, the J end lost 6 bases, and 18 bases lay between the germline ends. The germline CDR1 and CDR2 sequences are MNHNY and SVGAGI (reference sequence). The CDR3 consists of 15 residues. CDR3 nucleotides: TGTGCCAGCAGCCCCATTACAAAGGGGGTAAACACCATATATTTT. As protein: CASSPITKGVNTIYF.

This clonotype has more than one count but fewer than ten. CDR3 DNA sequence: TGCAGCGTTGCCGGACTAGTCCCCGATACGCAGTATTTT. The encoded protein is CSVAGLVPDTQYF. The chain employs TRBV29-1 and TRBJ2-3; 7 positions match TRBD2. The CDR3 runs 13 residues. Germline V gene sequence: CDR1 SQVTM, CDR2 ANQGSEA. V gave up 4 bases and J gave up 6 bases; unmatched junction bases: 7.

In this sample, this clonotype turned up a few times. The chain joins TRBV24-1 to TRBJ2-1; D may be TRBD1 (6 bases). V was pared by 0 bases and J by 1 base, with 9 bases between. The CDR3 runs to 16 residues. In germline, CDR1 is KGHDR, CDR2 SFDVKD. The CDR3 sequence: CATSDLRQGSYNEQFF. The CDR3 DNA reads TGTGCCACCAGTGATTTGAGGCAGGGGTCCTACAATGAGCAGTTCTTC.

The CDR3: CATSDGRDGEKLFF. The CDR3 bases are TGTGCCACCAGTGATGGCAGGGATGGAGAAAAACTGTTTTTT. This chain connects TRBV24-1 to TRBJ1-4; tentative D call: TRBD1 (5 bases). The CDR3 totals 14 residues. CDR1 is KGHDR, CDR2 SFDVKD, per germline. The V end was cut by 3 bases, the J end by 8 bases, with 12 bases between.

About this clonotype: The junction differs from germline at one of its ends, possibly a read error. The V gene is TRBV24-1, the J gene TRBJ1-1; D not resolved. Germline V gene data show CDR1 as KGHDR and CDR2 as SFDVKD. CDR3 length: 12 amino acids. CDR3 bases: TGTGCCACCAGTGATGACTCCTCACGGACGATCTTT. This sequence encodes CATSDDSSRTIF.